This is a list of T cell receptor beta chains from one sample in a study of blood T cell repertoires in COVID-19. The table came from immunoSEQ multiplex PCR; TCRdb's copy has only in-frame clones and leaves some out. The data show roughly 250,000 clones, roughly 88% seen once. Sequences were obtained from peripheral blood. The origin of the receptors is a human donor with COVID-19, enrolled during active disease. The donor label of this sample is uncertain. Both conserved end residues are part of each CDR3. The order of the fields is J gene, clone size, CDR3 length, V gene, D gene, CDR3 DNA, CDR3 protein. D genes are given only for firm matches. Some rows mark clone size as missing; the rest say once, few, many or name a class of expanded clone.

J: TRBJ1-5; size: NA; length: 13; V: TRBV19; D: NA; DNA: TGTGCCAGTGCCGGGGGGGGCGGACAGCCCCAGCATTTT; CDR3: CASAGGGGQPQHF
J: TRBJ1-2; size: NA; length: 14; V: TRBV7-9; D: NA; DNA: TGTGCCAGCAGTTTTGGGACATATGACTATGGCTACACCTTC; CDR3: CASSFGTYDYGYTF
J: TRBJ1-3; size: NA; length: 14; V: TRBV6-5; D: NA; DNA: TGTGCCAGCACCACGGGGGGTTCAGGAAACACCATATATTTT; CDR3: CASTTGGSGNTIYF
J: TRBJ2-5; size: NA; length: 16; V: TRBV6-6; D: TRBD2; DNA: TGTGCCAGCAGCTCCGGGACTAGCGGGTACCAAGAGACCCAGTACTTC; CDR3: CASSSGTSGYQETQYF
J: TRBJ1-5; size: NA; length: 12; V: TRBV28; D: NA; DNA: TGTGCCAGCAACAGGGGCAATCAGCCCCAGCATTTT; CDR3: CASNRGNQPQHF
J: TRBJ1-1; size: once; length: 11; V: TRBV2; D: NA; DNA: TGTGCCAGCAGTGGTCCTACTGAAGCTTTCTTT; CDR3: CASSGPTEAFF
J: TRBJ1-3; size: once; length: 14; V: TRBV6-5; D: TRBD1; DNA: TGTGCCAGCACGGACAGGGGAAGAGGAAACACCATATATTTT; CDR3: CASTDRGRGNTIYF
J: TRBJ2-2; size: NA; length: 16; V: TRBV28; D: TRBD2; DNA: TGTGCCAGCAGTTCCCTAGCGGGAGGCGTTCTCGGGGAGCTGTTTTTT; CDR3: CASSSLAGGVLGELFF
J: TRBJ1-4; size: NA; length: 13; V: TRBV19; D: NA; DNA: TGTGCCAGTTCTGAGACAACTAATGAAAAACTGTTTTTT; CDR3: CASSETTNEKLFF
J: TRBJ2-5; size: NA; length: 17; V: TRBV28; D: NA; DNA: TGTGCCAGCAGTTTAGACCTGGCGGGACGTTACCAAGAGACCCAGTACTTC; CDR3: CASSLDLAGRYQETQYF
J: TRBJ2-2; size: NA; length: 14; V: TRBV28; D: NA; DNA: TGTGCCAGCAGCAAACTAGGGAGTACCGGGGAGCTGTTTTTT; CDR3: CASSKLGSTGELFF
J: TRBJ2-1; size: NA; length: 14; V: TRBV3-1/TRBV3-2; D: NA; DNA: TGTGCCAGCAGCCAACAGTTATCCCCGGGTGAGCAGTTCTTC; CDR3: CASSQQLSPGEQFF
J: TRBJ1-1; size: NA; length: 14; V: TRBV9; D: TRBD1; DNA: TGTGCCAGCAGCGCGGGGACAGGGAACACTGAAGCTTTCTTT; CDR3: CASSAGTGNTEAFF
J: TRBJ2-7; size: NA; length: 15; V: TRBV28; D: TRBD2; DNA: TGTGCCAGCAGTTTTCCCCTAGCGGAGATTCGCGAGCAGTACTTC; CDR3: CASSFPLAEIREQYF
J: TRBJ1-1; size: NA; length: 15; V: TRBV5-4; D: NA; DNA: TGTGCCAGCAGCTTAGTCTCTACCGTGGGGCCTGAAGCTTTCTTT; CDR3: CASSLVSTVGPEAFF
J: TRBJ1-1; size: NA; length: 14; V: TRBV27; D: TRBD1; DNA: TGTGCCAGCAGTTCGGGACAGGGGTACACTGAAGCTTTCTTT; CDR3: CASSSGQGYTEAFF
J: TRBJ2-1; size: NA; length: 19; V: TRBV5-5; D: TRBD2; DNA: TGTGCCAGCAGCTTGGGGGCGGGAGCGGGGGTCGGCTCCTACAATGAGCAGTTCTTC; CDR3: CASSLGAGAGVGSYNEQFF
J: TRBJ2-2; size: NA; length: 13; V: TRBV6-2/TRBV6-3; D: NA; DNA: TGTGCCAGCAGTTTAAGAGGAACCGGGGAGCTGTTTTTT; CDR3: CASSLRGTGELFF
J: TRBJ1-1; size: NA; length: 12; V: TRBV5-6; D: NA; DNA: TGTGCCAGCAGCTTGTCAGGGACTGAAGCTTTCTTT; CDR3: CASSLSGTEAFF
J: TRBJ2-5; size: NA; length: 15; V: TRBV5-1; D: TRBD1; DNA: TGCGCCAGCAGCTTTTGGGGACAGGGGGAAGAGACCCAGTACTTC; CDR3: CASSFWGQGEETQYF
J: TRBJ2-1; size: NA; length: 16; V: TRBV19; D: NA; DNA: TGTGCCAGTAGTATTTCTGAGTCTAGCGCCTACAATGAGCAGTTCTTC; CDR3: CASSISESSAYNEQFF
J: TRBJ2-3; size: NA; length: 18; V: TRBV4-1; D: TRBD2; DNA: TGCGCCAGCAGCCAAGTTTGGGAGGGCACACCTAGCACAGATACGCAGTATTTT; CDR3: CASSQVWEGTPSTDTQYF
J: TRBJ1-4; size: NA; length: 15; V: TRBV6-2/TRBV6-3; D: TRBD1; DNA: TGTGCCAGCAGTCCCCCGGGACAGGGCAACGAAAAACTGTTTTTT; CDR3: CASSPPGQGNEKLFF
J: TRBJ1-2; size: NA; length: 13; V: TRBV19; D: NA; DNA: TGTGCCAGTAAACCAGGTCAGGGCTATGGCTACACCTTC; CDR3: CASKPGQGYGYTF
J: TRBJ1-1; size: NA; length: 14; V: TRBV19; D: TRBD1; DNA: TGTGCCAGTAGTATAACCGGGACAGACACTGAAGCTTTCTTT; CDR3: CASSITGTDTEAFF
J: TRBJ1-2; size: NA; length: 16; V: TRBV5-1; D: TRBD1; DNA: TGCGCCAGCAGCTTTTCCCCAGGGGGCGAACTAATTGGCTACACCTTC; CDR3: CASSFSPGGELIGYTF
J: TRBJ2-5; size: NA; length: 17; V: TRBV11-2; D: TRBD2; DNA: TGTGCCAGCAGCTTAGGGGCGGGAGTAAGATCTGGGGAGACCCAGTACTTC; CDR3: CASSLGAGVRSGETQYF
J: TRBJ2-1; size: NA; length: 15; V: TRBV6-2/TRBV6-3; D: TRBD1; DNA: TGTGCCAGCAGTTACCGGACAGGGGGCTTGGATGAGCAGTTCTTC; CDR3: CASSYRTGGLDEQFF
J: TRBJ1-5; size: NA; length: 13; V: TRBV2; D: TRBD1; DNA: TGTGCCAGCAGGGGAGGACAGGATCAGCCCCAGCATTTT; CDR3: CASRGGQDQPQHF
J: TRBJ1-5; size: NA; length: 13; V: TRBV6-5; D: TRBD1; DNA: TGTGCCAGCAGTCGACAGGGATCTCAGCCCCAGCATTTT; CDR3: CASSRQGSQPQHF
J: TRBJ2-1; size: NA; length: 15; V: TRBV28; D: TRBD2; DNA: TGTGCCAGCAGACAAGCGGGAGGGCCCCCCAATGAGCAGTTCTTC; CDR3: CASRQAGGPPNEQFF
J: TRBJ1-6; size: NA; length: 15; V: TRBV13; D: NA; DNA: TGTGCCAGCAGCTTAGACAACAGGGTTAATTCACCCCTCCACTTT; CDR3: CASSLDNRVNSPLHF
J: TRBJ1-4; size: few; length: 14; V: TRBV7-2; D: NA; DNA: TGTGCCACCTTATCCACTGCAACTAATGAAAAACTGTTTTTT; CDR3: CATLSTATNEKLFF
J: TRBJ1-5; size: NA; length: 14; V: TRBV6-5; D: TRBD1; DNA: TGTGCCAGCGCCCGGACAGGGGACAATCAGCCCCAGCATTTT; CDR3: CASARTGDNQPQHF
J: TRBJ2-5; size: NA; length: 14; V: TRBV11-2; D: NA; DNA: TGTGCCAGCGGCCGGGACACACTACAAGAGACCCAGTACTTC; CDR3: CASGRDTLQETQYF
J: TRBJ1-1; size: NA; length: 14; V: TRBV7-9; D: NA; DNA: TGTGCCAGCAGCTTGCAGCGCGGGGACACTGAAGCTTTCTTT; CDR3: CASSLQRGDTEAFF
J: TRBJ2-2; size: NA; length: 15; V: TRBV5-4; D: TRBD1; DNA: TGTGCCAGCAGCTGGGGGACAGGGGGCAACGGGGAGCTGTTTTTT; CDR3: CASSWGTGGNGELFF
J: TRBJ1-1; size: NA; length: 15; V: TRBV10-3; D: NA; DNA: TGTGCCATCAGTGAGTCTGGACAGCGCAACACTGAAGCTTTCTTT; CDR3: CAISESGQRNTEAFF
J: TRBJ1-1; size: NA; length: 14; V: TRBV7-2; D: NA; DNA: TGTGCCAGCAGCCAGGTACAGCCGAACACTGAAGCTTTCTTT; CDR3: CASSQVQPNTEAFF
J: TRBJ1-4; size: NA; length: 13; V: TRBV12-3/TRBV12-4; D: NA; DNA: TGTGCCAGCAGTTTCCAGGGTGGAGAAAAACTGTTTTTT; CDR3: CASSFQGGEKLFF
J: TRBJ1-6; size: NA; length: 14; V: TRBV6-2/TRBV6-3; D: TRBD1; DNA: TGTGCCAGCAGCTCCGGGACAGGAGTCTCACCCCTCCACTTT; CDR3: CASSSGTGVSPLHF
J: TRBJ1-6; size: NA; length: 16; V: TRBV6-6; D: TRBD1; DNA: TGTGCCAGCAGTAGGGGCGGGACAGGGGGCGTCTCACCCCTCCACTTT; CDR3: CASSRGGTGGVSPLHF
J: TRBJ1-2; size: once; length: 18; V: TRBV11-2; D: TRBD1; DNA: TGTGCCAGCAGCTCCCGAGGGACAGGGGGCGTATGGACATATGGCTACACCTTC; CDR3: CASSSRGTGGVWTYGYTF
J: TRBJ2-1; size: NA; length: 16; V: TRBV15; D: TRBD1; DNA: TGTGCCACCAGCAGAGACAGGGGGCTGGGGGGTGGTGAGCAGTTCTTC; CDR3: CATSRDRGLGGGEQFF
J: TRBJ2-2; size: NA; length: 16; V: TRBV5-1; D: NA; DNA: TGCGCCAGCAGCTCCCTCCGCGGCCAGAACACCGGGGAGCTGTTTTTT; CDR3: CASSSLRGQNTGELFF
J: TRBJ2-7; size: once; length: 13; V: TRBV6-1; D: NA; DNA: TGTGCCAGCAGTGAACAGGGGCGTCGTGAGCAGTACTTC; CDR3: CASSEQGRREQYF